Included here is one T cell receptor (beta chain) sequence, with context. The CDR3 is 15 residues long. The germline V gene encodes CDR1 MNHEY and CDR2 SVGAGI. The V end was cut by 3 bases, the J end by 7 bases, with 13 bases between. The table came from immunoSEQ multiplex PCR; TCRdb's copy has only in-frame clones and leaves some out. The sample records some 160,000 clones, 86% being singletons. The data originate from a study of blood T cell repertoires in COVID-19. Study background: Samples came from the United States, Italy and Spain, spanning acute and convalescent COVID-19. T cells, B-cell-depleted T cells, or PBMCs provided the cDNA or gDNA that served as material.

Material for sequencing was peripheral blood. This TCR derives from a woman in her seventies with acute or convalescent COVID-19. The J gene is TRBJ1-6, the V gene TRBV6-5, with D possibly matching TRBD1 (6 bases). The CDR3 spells CASSYSTGRNSPLHF. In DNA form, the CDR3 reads TGTGCCAGCAGTTATTCGACAGGACGGAATTCACCCCTCCACTTT.